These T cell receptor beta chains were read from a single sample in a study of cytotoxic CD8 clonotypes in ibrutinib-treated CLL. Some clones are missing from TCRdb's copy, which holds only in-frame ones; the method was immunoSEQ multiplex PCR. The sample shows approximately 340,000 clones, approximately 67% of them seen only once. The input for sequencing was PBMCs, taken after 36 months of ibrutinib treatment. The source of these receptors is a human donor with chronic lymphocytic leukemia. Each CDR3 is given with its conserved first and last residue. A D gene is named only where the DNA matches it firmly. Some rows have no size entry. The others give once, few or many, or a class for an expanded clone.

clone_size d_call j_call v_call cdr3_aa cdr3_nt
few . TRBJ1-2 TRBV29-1 CSASTGANYGYTF TGCAGCGCATCAACAGGAGCTAACTATGGCTACACCTTC
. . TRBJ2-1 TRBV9 CASSAGLYSYNEQFF TGTGCCAGCAGCGCAGGACTCTACTCCTACAATGAGCAGTTCTTC
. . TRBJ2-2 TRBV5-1 CASSSRRAGELFF TGCGCCAGCAGCTCGCGGAGGGCCGGGGAGCTGTTTTTT
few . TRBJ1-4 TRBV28 CASSSPATNEKLFF TGTGCCAGCAGTTCGCCAGCAACTAATGAAAAACTGTTTTTT
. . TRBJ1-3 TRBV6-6 CASTQRQFSGNTIYF TGTGCCAGCACCCAGCGACAGTTCTCTGGAAACACCATATATTTT
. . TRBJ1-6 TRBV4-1 CASSQDPRGVSPLHF TGCGCCAGCAGCCAAGATCCGCGGGGGGTTTCACCCCTCCACTTT
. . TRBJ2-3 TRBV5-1 CASSLRERSTDTQYF TGCGCCAGCAGCTTGAGGGAACGTAGCACAGATACGCAGTATTTT
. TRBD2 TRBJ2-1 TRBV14 CASSQRLAGRWFF TGTGCCAGCAGCCAAAGGCTAGCGGGACGTTGGTTCTTC
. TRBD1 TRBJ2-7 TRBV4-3 CASSQDQGATYEQYF TGCGCCAGCAGCCAAGATCAGGGGGCTACGTACGAGCAGTACTTC
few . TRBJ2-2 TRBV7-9 CASSFGGGANTGELFF TGTGCCAGCAGCTTTGGCGGGGGCGCGAACACCGGGGAGCTGTTTTTT
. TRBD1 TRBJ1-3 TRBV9 CASSSNRGGRVSGNTIYF TGTGCCAGCAGCAGTAACAGGGGAGGGAGAGTCTCTGGAAACACCATATATTTT
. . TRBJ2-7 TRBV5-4 CATRNRTSYEQYF TGTGCCACCAGGAACAGAACCTCTTACGAGCAGTACTTC
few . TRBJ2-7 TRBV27 CASSLRPLYEQYF TGTGCCAGCAGTTTACGGCCCCTCTACGAGCAGTACTTC
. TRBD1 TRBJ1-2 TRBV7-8 CASSPTGGSKYGYTF TGTGCCAGCAGCCCCACAGGGGGGTCAAAGTATGGCTACACCTTC
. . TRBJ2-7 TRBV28 CASSPIEISYEQYF TGTGCCAGCAGTCCCATAGAAATCTCCTACGAGCAGTACTTC
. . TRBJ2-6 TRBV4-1 CASSQTGFRLSGANVLTF TGCGCCAGCAGCCAAACAGGGTTTAGGCTCTCTGGGGCCAACGTCCTGACTTTC
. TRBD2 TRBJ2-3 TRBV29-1 CSVGPRLAGGGDTQYF TGCAGCGTTGGACCTAGACTAGCGGGAGGGGGAGATACGCAGTATTTT
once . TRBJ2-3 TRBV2 CASTRRSKVPDTQYF TGTGCCAGCACCCGTCGCAGCAAAGTCCCAGATACGCAGTATTTT
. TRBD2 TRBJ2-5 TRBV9 CASSARLAGAAETQYF TGTGCCAGCAGCGCCCGACTAGCGGGGGCGGCGGAGACCCAGTACTTC
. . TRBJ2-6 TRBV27 CASSLSSGANVLTF TGTGCCAGCAGTCTTAGCTCTGGGGCCAACGTCCTGACTTTC
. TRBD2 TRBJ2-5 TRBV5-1 CASSLLAGGGETQYF TGCGCCAGCAGCTTACTAGCGGGGGGTGGAGAGACCCAGTACTTC
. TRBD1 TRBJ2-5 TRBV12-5 CASGSPGQGEETQYF TGTGCTAGTGGTTCGCCGGGACAGGGCGAAGAGACCCAGTACTTC
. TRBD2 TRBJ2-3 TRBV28 CASSKAGATDTQYF TGTGCCAGCAGTAAAGCGGGAGCGACAGATACGCAGTATTTT
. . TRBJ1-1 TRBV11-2 CASRKRGIDSDTEAFF TGTGCCAGCAGAAAGCGGGGGATCGATTCAGACACTGAAGCTTTCTTT
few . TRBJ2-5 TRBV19 CASSEGPETQYF TGTGCCAGTAGTGAGGGCCCGGAGACCCAGTACTTC
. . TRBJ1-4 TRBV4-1 CASSQEEGEKLFF TGCGCCAGCAGCCAAGAAGAGGGTGAAAAACTGTTTTTT
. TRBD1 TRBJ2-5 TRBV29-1 CSVELMPGQGAVVEETQYF TGCAGCGTCGAACTAATGCCGGGACAGGGGGCGGTGGTAGAGGAGACCCAGTACTTC
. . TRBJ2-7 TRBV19 CASSIGNAPHYF TGTGCCAGTAGTATAGGCAACGCTCCCCACTACTTC
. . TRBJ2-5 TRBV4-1 CASSQKGPLGGQETQYF TGCGCCAGCAGCCAAAAGGGGCCACTAGGGGGTCAAGAGACCCAGTACTTC
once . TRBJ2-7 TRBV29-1 CSVVGTTTYEQYF TGCAGCGTTGTCGGGACAACAACTTACGAGCAGTACTTC
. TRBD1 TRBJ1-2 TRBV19 CASRDRDISGGYTF TGTGCCAGTAGGGACAGGGACATATCGGGAGGCTACACCTTC
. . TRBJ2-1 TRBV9 CASSALDREQFF TGTGCCAGCAGCGCTCTCGACCGTGAGCAGTTCTTC
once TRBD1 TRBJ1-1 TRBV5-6 CASSWGTGEAEAFF TGTGCCAGCAGCTGGGGGACAGGGGAGGCTGAAGCTTTCTTT